Described below is a single T cell receptor beta chain sequence and its context. It lacks a known antigen. Per-base qualities were not stored, and no clone one base away is much larger. V and J lose 2 bases and 2 bases, and a span of 10 bases separates them. The cysteine opens and the phenylalanine closes a CDR3 of 15 amino acids. This entry keeps only the CDR3 DNA: 45 bases, framed from base 1. The germline V gene yields SNHLY for CDR1 and FYNNEI for CDR2. The data were obtained in a study of blood T cell repertoires in COVID-19 (dated by TCRdb to about 2020). Looking at the study overall: Samples covering the acute and convalescent phases of COVID-19 were provided by collaborators in the United States, Italy and Spain. The material from the prospective study consisted of cDNA or gDNA derived from T cells, B-cell-depleted T cells, or PBMCs. Deeply sampled blood TCRbeta repertoires from subjects exposed to, actively infected with, or recovered from COVID-19 were included in the dataset. The repertoires were released in a freely available public database meant as a resource for research on the immune response to SARS-CoV-2. Samples were obtained from the ongoing ImmuneRACE study (first 160 participants) and from 1,254 subjects provided by 6 global collaborators. A de-identified subject ID, COVID-19 status, age in years and sex were almost always included in the sample metadata. Where available, HLA class I and class II types were obtained from metadata supplied by the sample provider rather than from assay-based typing.

The immunoSEQ Assay, a bias-controlled multiplex PCR, was used to amplify TCRbeta CDR3 regions from genomic DNA. The published analysis was carried out like this. Within the assay, amplification of reference gene primers was used to estimate how many nucleated cells each sample contained. To quantify the absolute abundance of each unique TCRbeta CDR3 rearrangement, sequence reads were collapsed and filtered. Productive Simpson clonality was computed per sample as the square root of Simpson's diversity index over productive rearrangements. TCRdb mirrors the immuneACCESS table, restricted to in-frame sequences. Some clones are absent from its copies; in checked studies, under half trace to an unresolved V gene, and the reason for the others is unknown. The V and J calls and the clone size are those of that table, but D and trimming were determined from the DNA. The sample table shows about 260,000 clones, and 70% to 90% are seen once. The top ten clones comprise roughly 1.8% of the sample.

Whole blood was collected in K2EDTA tubes by collaborating institutions according to the institutions' own protocols. Collaborator samples were shipped for TCRbeta analysis as frozen whole blood, isolated PBMCs, or DNA extracted from either sample type. General conclusions and limits of the study: Clinical and demographic metadata were provided uncurated, with the amount varying by source and participant.

This clonotype was sampled from a man aged 25-45 years with active or convalescent COVID-19. Sequenced: peripheral blood. The chain couples TRBV2 to TRBJ1-5, with an unclear D gene assignment. At the DNA level, the sequence is TGTGCCAGCAGTGAACAGAAAGGAGGCAATCAGCCCCAGCATTTT. Its protein reads: CASSEQKGGNQPQHF.